The T cell receptor beta chain under discussion was sequenced for a study of blood T cell repertoires in COVID-19. On the study more broadly: Samples representing acute and convalescent COVID-19 were sourced from the United States, Italy and Spain. Sources were T cells, B-cell-depleted T cells, or PBMCs; the material itself was cDNA or gDNA.

Authors' data handling: Estimation of nucleated cell counts was performed using reference gene primer amplification. Sequencing used immunoSEQ multiplex PCR; TCRdb keeps in-frame clones, though not all of them. V and J calls and clone size are copied from that table; D and trimming were computed from the DNA. In the table there are 250,000 or so clones, about 85% of which are singletons. This CDR3 comprises 12 residues. The V and J ends lost 6 bases and 3 bases respectively, with 6 bases between them. Germline V gene lookup returns CDR1 SGHDT and CDR2 YYEEEE. Material for sequencing was peripheral blood. This receptor was identified in a man younger than 35 with active or convalescent COVID-19. The J gene is TRBJ2-2, the V gene TRBV5-6; D is uncertain. The CDR3, as DNA: TGTGCCAGCACCCAATACACCGGGGAGCTGTTTTTT. Translated: CASTQYTGELFF.